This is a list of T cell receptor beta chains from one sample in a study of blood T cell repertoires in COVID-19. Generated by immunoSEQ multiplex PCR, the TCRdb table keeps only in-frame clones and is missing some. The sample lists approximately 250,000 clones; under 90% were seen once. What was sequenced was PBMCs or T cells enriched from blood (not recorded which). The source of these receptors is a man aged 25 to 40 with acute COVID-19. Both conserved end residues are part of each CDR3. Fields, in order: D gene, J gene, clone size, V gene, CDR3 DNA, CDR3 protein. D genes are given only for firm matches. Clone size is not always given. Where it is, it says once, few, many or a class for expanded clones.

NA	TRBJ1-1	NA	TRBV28	TGTGCCAGCAGTTTACTGACAGGCAACACTGAAGCTTTCTTT	CASSLLTGNTEAFF
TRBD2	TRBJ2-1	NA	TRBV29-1	TGCAGCGTTGAAACGGGAGGATCACGGCAGTTCTTC	CSVETGGSRQFF
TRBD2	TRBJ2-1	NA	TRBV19	TGTGCCAGTACCACCCGCGGGACTAGCGGATACAATGAGCAGTTCTTC	CASTTRGTSGYNEQFF
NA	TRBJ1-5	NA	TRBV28	TGTGCCAGCAGTTTAGTACAGCAGGGTCAGCCCCAGCATTTT	CASSLVQQGQPQHF
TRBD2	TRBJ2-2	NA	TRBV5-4	TGTGCCAGCAGCCCGCCCCTAGCGGGGGGGCTGGGCGGGGAGCTGTTTTTT	CASSPPLAGGLGGELFF
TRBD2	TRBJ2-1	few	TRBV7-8	TGTGCCAGCAGCTCCCGGGAGGGCGGTGAGCAGTTCTTC	CASSSREGGEQFF
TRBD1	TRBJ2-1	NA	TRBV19	TGTGCCAGTAGTGTCGACAGGGACAATGAGCAGTTCTTC	CASSVDRDNEQFF
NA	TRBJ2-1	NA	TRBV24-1	TGTGCCACCAGTGACAGGGACAAGAGCTCCTACAATGAGCAGTTCTTC	CATSDRDKSSYNEQFF
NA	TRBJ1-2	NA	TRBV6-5	TGTGCCAGCAGTTACTCTCCAGAATTGTATGGCTACACCTTC	CASSYSPELYGYTF
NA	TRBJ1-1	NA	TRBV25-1	TGTGCCAGCAGTGAATTTGAGGTTAGGACTGAAGCTTTCTTT	CASSEFEVRTEAFF
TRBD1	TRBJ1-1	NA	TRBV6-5	TGTGCCAGCACCAGGGGGACCACTGAAGCTTTCTTT	CASTRGTTEAFF
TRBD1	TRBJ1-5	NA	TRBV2	TGTGCCAGCAGGACAGGGGGGGGCAATCAGCCCCAGCATTTT	CASRTGGGNQPQHF
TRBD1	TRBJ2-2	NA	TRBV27	TGTGCCAGCAGCCGACAGGGGGCGAACACCGGGGAGCTGTTTTTT	CASSRQGANTGELFF
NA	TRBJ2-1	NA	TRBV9	TGTGCCAGCAGCGAGGGCCTTCGCGGGAATGAGCAGTTCTTC	CASSEGLRGNEQFF
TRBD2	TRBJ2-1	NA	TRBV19	TGTGCCAGTAGTATTACGGGAAAAGGAGCGGGAGGGCGACATGAGCAGTTCTTC	CASSITGKGAGGRHEQFF
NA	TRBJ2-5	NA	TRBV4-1	TGCGCCAGCAGCCAAGCCCCAGGGAGGGAGACCCAGTACTTC	CASSQAPGRETQYF
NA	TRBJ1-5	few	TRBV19	TGTGCCAGCCACGAGGGAATCCCTCAGCCCCAGCATTTT	CASHEGIPQPQHF
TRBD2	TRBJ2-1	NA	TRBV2	TGTGCCAGCAGAGGACTAGCGGGAGAATCCTACAATGAGCAGTTCTTC	CASRGLAGESYNEQFF
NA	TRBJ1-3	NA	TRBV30	TGTGCCTGGAGTGTACGTCCAGGCTCTGGAAACACCATATATTTT	CAWSVRPGSGNTIYF
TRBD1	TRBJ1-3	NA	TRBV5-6	TGTGCCAGCAGCCAACAGGGGAATTCTGGAAACACCATATATTTT	CASSQQGNSGNTIYF
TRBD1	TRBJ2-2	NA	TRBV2	TGTGCCAGCAGCCACCACCCGACAGGGGTAAACACCGGGGAGCTGTTTTTT	CASSHHPTGVNTGELFF
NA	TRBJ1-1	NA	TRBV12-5	TGTGCTAGTGGTTTAGAGGGTTGGACTGAAGCTTTCTTT	CASGLEGWTEAFF
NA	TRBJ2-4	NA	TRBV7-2	TGTGCCAGCAGCTTAAATGCGGGCTTAAACATTCAGTACTTC	CASSLNAGLNIQYF
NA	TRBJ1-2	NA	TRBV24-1	TGTGCCACCAGTGGCCGTTCCCAGGACTATGGCTACACCTTC	CATSGRSQDYGYTF
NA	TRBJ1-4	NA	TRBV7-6	TGTGCCAGCAGCTCAGGGGCCACAACTAATGAAAAACTGTTTTTT	CASSSGATTNEKLFF
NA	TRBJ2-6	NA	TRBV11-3	TGTGCCAGCAGCTTAGGCGGCGCTGGGGCCAACGTCCTGACTTTC	CASSLGGAGANVLTF
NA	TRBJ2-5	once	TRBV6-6	TGTGCCAGCAGTACGGCCGTCGAGGAGCGGGAGACCCAGTACTTC	CASSTAVEERETQYF
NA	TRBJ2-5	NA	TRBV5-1	TGCGCCAGCAGCTTGGCCGGCCAGGGAGAGACCCAGTACTTC	CASSLAGQGETQYF
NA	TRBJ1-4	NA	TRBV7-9	TGTGCCAGCAGGGCGAAGACAGGAGGTCGAGAAAAACTGTTTTTT	CASRAKTGGREKLFF
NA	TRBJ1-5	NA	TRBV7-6	TGTGCCAGCAGCAACAGGCCTAATCAGCCCCAGCATTTT	CASSNRPNQPQHF
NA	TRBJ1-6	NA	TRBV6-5	TGTGCCATCCTAGGGGCACGGGGGAGTTCACCCCTCCACTTT	CAILGARGSSPLHF
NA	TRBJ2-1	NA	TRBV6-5	TGTGCCAGCAAAGACAGCCAGACCTACAATGAGCAGTTCTTC	CASKDSQTYNEQFF
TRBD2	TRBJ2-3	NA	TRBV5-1	TGCGCCAGCAGCTTGGGGGCTAGCGGGGACCTAGATACGCAGTATTTT	CASSLGASGDLDTQYF
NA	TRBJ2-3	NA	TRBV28	TGTGCCAGCAGCTACCTTCGGGACTCCTTCACAGATACGCAGTATTTT	CASSYLRDSFTDTQYF
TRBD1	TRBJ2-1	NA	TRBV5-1	TGCGCCAGCAGCCCGTGGGGACAGGGGGGCAATGAGCAGTTCTTC	CASSPWGQGGNEQFF
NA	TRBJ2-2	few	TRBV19	TGTGCCAGTAGTATGGGGGCGGGAGCGCCACGGGAGCTGTTTTTT	CASSMGAGAPRELFF
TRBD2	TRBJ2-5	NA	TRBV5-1	TGTGCCAGCAGCCCGGGGGGGGTTGAGACCCAGTACTTC	CASSPGGVETQYF